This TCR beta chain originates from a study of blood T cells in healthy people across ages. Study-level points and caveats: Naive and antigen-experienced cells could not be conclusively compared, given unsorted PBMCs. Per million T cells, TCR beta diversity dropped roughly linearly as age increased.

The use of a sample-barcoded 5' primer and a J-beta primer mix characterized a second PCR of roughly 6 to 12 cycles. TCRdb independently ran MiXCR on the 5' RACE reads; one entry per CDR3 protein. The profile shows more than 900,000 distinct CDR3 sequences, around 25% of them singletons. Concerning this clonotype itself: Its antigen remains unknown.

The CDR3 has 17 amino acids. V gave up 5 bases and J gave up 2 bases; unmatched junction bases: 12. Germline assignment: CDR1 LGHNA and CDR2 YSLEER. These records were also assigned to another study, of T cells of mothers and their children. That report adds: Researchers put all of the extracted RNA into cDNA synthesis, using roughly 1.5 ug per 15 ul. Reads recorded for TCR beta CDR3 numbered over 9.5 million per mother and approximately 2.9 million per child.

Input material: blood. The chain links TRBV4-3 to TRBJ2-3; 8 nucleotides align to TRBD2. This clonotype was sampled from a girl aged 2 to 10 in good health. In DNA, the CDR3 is TGCGCCAGCAGCGACCGGGGGGGCCCCGTACCCACAGATACGCAGTATTTT. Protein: CASSDRGGPVPTDTQYF.